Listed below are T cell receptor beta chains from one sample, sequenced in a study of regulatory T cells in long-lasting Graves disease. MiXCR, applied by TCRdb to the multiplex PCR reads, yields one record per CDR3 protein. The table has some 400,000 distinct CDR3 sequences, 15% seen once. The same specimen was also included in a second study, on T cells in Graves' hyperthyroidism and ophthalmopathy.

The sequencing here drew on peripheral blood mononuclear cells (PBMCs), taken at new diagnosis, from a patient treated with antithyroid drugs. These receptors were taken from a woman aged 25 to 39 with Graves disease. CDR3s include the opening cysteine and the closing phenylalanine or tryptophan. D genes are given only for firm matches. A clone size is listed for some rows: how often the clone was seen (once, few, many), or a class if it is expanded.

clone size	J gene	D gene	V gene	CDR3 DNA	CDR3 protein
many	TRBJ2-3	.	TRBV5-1	TGCGCCAGCAGCTCACTAACGGGAGCGACAGATACGCAGTATTTT	CASSSLTGATDTQYF
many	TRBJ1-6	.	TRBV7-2	TGTGCCAGCAGCATACAGGGTGGTGATTCACCCCTCCACTTT	CASSIQGGDSPLHF
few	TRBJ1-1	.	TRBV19	TGTGCCAGTAGTATCCCTGGTTGGGTGGAAGGGCCCGGGAACACTGAAGCTTTCTTT	CASSIPGWVEGPGNTEAFF
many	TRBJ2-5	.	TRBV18	TGTGCCAGCTCCCTCGCGCGGGGCCAAGAGACCCAGTACTTC	CASSLARGQETQYF
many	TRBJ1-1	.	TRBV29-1	TGCAGCGTCACAAAGACCCAGGGAAGGACTGAAGCTTTCTTT	CSVTKTQGRTEAFF
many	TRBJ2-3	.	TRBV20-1	TGCAGTGCCGAACGGGAAAGACAAGATACGCAGTATTTT	CSAERERQDTQYF
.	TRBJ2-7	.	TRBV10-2	TGCGCCCCCCCCCAGGGGGCAGAACGGGGGGCCTACGAGCAGTACTTC	CAPPQGAERGAYEQYF
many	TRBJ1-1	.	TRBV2	TGTGCCAGCAGTGAGAGCAGGTCCACCACTGAAGCTTTCTTT	CASSESRSTTEAFF
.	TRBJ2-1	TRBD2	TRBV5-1	TGCGCCAGCAGCTTATTAGCGGGAGGGGTCTCGACATACAATGAGCAGTTCTTC	CASSLLAGGVSTYNEQFF
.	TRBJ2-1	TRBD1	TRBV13	TGTGCCAGCAGTCCTCCTCCGGACAGGACCACCTACAATGAGCAGTTCTTC	CASSPPPDRTTYNEQFF
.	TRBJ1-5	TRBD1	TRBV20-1	TGCAGTGCTACTACAGGGGTTAGCAATCAGCCCCAGCATTTT	CSATTGVSNQPQHF
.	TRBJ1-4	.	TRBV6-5	TGTGCCAGCAGTTACAGGACCCCGGCAACTAATGAAAAACTGTTTTTT	CASSYRTPATNEKLFF
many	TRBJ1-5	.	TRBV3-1	TGTGCCAGCAGCCATGAAGGTATTGGGCAGCCCCAGCATTTT	CASSHEGIGQPQHF
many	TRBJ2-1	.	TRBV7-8	TGTGCCAGCAGCTCTCGGGAACTCATGATCGGTAATGAGCAGTTCTTC	CASSSRELMIGNEQFF
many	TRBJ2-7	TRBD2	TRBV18	TGTGCCAGCTCACCATTCGGTGCGGGAGTCGGCGAGCAGTACTTC	CASSPFGAGVGEQYF
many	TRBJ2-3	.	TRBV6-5	TGTGCCAGCAGTTTATCTGACAGCCGCACAGATACGCAGTATTTT	CASSLSDSRTDTQYF
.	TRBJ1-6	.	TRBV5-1	TGCGCCAGTGGACGGGAAGATAGTTCACCCCTCCACTTT	CASGREDSSPLHF
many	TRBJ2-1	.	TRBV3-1	TGTGCCAGCAGCCAAGTGGCCGACAATGAGCAGTTCTTC	CASSQVADNEQFF
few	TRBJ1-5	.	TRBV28	TGTGCCAGCAGTTTAGCAGGGGAGGCCAATCAGCCCCAGCATTTT	CASSLAGEANQPQHF
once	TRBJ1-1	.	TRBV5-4	TGTGCCAGCAGCTTGGCTTTCACTGAAGCTTTCTTT	CASSLAFTEAFF
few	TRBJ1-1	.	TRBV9	TGTGCCAGCAGCCCCGCGTCGGGGGTCAACACTGAAGCTTTCTTT	CASSPASGVNTEAFF
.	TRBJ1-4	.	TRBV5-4	TGTGCCAGCAGCTGGTTTCCCGGAGCAACTAATGAAAAACTGTTTTTT	CASSWFPGATNEKLFF
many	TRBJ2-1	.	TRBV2	TGTGCCAGCAGTCGTGACGGGACTTCATTACGGCAGGTCGGCGGTCATGAGCAGTTCTTC	CASSRDGTSLRQVGGHEQFF
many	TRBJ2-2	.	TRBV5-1	TGCGCCAGCAGCTTCCCTAGGTATCAAATCTCGAACACCGGGGAGCTGTTTTTT	CASSFPRYQISNTGELFF
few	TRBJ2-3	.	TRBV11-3	TGTGCCAGCAGCACCCTTCTTTCGGATACGCAGTATTTT	CASSTLLSDTQYF
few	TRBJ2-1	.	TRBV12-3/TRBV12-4	TGTGCCATTTCGGATGGCACCGAGCAGTTCTTC	CAISDGTEQFF
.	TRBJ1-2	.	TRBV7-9	TGTGCCAGCAGCCCAGGTACCGGGCAGGTTGGTGGCTACACCTTC	CASSPGTGQVGGYTF
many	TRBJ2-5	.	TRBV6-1	TGTGCCAGCAGTGCGACTTGGGTGGAGACCCAGTACTTC	CASSATWVETQYF